This entry describes one T cell receptor beta chain. Its antigen remains unknown. Clones were sequenced by immunoSEQ multiplex PCR, and TCRdb holds only the in-frame ones, with some missing. The sample includes 120,000 to 150,000 clones, approximately 90% seen only once; the top ten take 2.5% to 3.5%. This entry comes from a study of T cell responses to AZD1222 COVID-19 vaccine. The germline gives CDR1 SGHTA, CDR2 FQGNSA. CDR3 length: 14 amino acids. V lost 0 bases and J lost 6; bases outside the gene matches: 3. Whether given at about 4 or about 12 weeks, second doses were pooled. Broader study findings: Mostly white British, mostly female donors; authors suggested clonal diversity may be underestimated. Vaccination with two AZD1222 doses was followed by a rise in Spike-specific TCR breadth and depth. Only a handful of people who got AZD1222 tested seropositive at baseline.

Sequencing used peripheral blood, obtained 28 days after the second AZD1222 dose. The chain employs TRBV7-2 and TRBJ1-2; the match to TRBD1 covers 8 bases. The sequence came from an adult who received the AZD1222 COVID-19 vaccine. The CDR3 spells CASSLADRGHGYTF. CDR3 sequence (DNA): TGTGCCAGCAGCTTAGCTGACAGGGGTCATGGCTACACCTTC.